This T cell receptor beta chain derives from a study of human T cells and chemical hapten exposure. About the study: The variation in per-sample TCR yields arose mainly from small differences in pooled library volumes.

Germline V lookup: CDR1 MNHEY, CDR2 SVGEGT. V lost 4 bases and J lost 7, with 14 bases in between. The CDR3 runs 14 residues. Unique molecular identifiers were attached to individual cDNA molecules during library preparation. TCRdb re-analysed the RACE reads in MiXCR, keeping a single row per CDR3 protein. This sample has 75,000 to 100,000 distinct CDR3 sequences, with approximately 8.2% found just once. Time point in this sample: healthy volunteer bleed at 2 weeks. Unfractionated whole blood served as the source for total RNA extraction. The sequenced material came from whole blood. The receptor's source is a female donor in good health. Some clones in this sample may be carry-over from other donors' samples. The chain uses TRBV6-2 or TRBV6-3 and TRBJ1-5; D possibly corresponds to TRBD1 (5 bases). CDR3 nucleotide sequence: TGTGCCAGCAGTTCTACAGGTAGCGGACAGCCCCAGCATTTT. Amino acids: CASSSTGSGQPQHF.